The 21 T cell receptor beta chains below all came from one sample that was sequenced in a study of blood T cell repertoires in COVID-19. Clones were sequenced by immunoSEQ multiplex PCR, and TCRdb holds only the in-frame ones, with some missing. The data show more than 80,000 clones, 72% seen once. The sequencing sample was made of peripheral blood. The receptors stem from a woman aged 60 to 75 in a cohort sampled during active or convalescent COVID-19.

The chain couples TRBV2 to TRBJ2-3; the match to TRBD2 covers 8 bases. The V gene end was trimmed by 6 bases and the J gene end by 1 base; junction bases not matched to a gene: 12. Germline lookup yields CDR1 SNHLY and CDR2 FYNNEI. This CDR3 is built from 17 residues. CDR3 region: CASRVKPGLVGTDTQYF. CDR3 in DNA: TGTGCCAGCAGAGTTAAGCCGGGACTAGTGGGCACAGATACGCAGTATTTT. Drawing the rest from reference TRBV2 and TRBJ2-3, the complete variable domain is EPEVTQTPSHQVTQMGQEVILRCVPISNHLYFYWYRQILGQKVEFLVSFYNNEISEKSEIFDDQFSVERPDGSNFTLKIRSTKLEDSAMYFCASRVKPGLVGTDTQYFGPGTRLTVL.

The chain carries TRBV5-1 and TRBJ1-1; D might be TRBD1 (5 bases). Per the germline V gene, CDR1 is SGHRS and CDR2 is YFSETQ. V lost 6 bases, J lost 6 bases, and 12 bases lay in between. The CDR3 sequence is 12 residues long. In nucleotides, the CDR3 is TGCGCCAGCAAAAAAGACAGCTCTGAAGCTTTCTTT. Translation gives CASKKDSSEAFF.

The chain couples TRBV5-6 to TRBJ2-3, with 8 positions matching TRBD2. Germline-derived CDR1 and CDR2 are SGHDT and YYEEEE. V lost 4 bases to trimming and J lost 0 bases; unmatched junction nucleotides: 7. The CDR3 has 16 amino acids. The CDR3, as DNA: TGTGCCAGCAGCGGAGGGGGGACTAGAAGCACAGATACGCAGTATTTT. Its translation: CASSGGGTRSTDTQYF.

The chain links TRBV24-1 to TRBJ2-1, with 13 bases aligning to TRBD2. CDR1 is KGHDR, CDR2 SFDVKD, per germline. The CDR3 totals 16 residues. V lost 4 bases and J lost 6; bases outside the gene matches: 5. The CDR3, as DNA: TGTGCCACCAGTGACCCACTAGCGGGGGGGGTCAATGAGCAGTTCTTC. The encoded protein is CATSDPLAGGVNEQFF.

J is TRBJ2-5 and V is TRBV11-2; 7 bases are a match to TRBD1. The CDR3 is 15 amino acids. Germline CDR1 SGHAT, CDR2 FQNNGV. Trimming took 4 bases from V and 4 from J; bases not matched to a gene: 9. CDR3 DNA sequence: TGTGCCAGCAGCTCACAGGGGCAGACTGGAGAGACCCAGTACTTC. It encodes CASSSQGQTGETQYF.

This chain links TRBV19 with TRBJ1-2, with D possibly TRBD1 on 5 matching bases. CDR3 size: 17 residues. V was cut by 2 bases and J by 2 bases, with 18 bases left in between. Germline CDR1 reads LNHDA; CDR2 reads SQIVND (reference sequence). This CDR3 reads CASSIRAGGAVNYGYTF. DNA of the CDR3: TGTGCCAGTAGTATACGAGCCGGTGGGGCAGTAAACTATGGCTACACCTTC.

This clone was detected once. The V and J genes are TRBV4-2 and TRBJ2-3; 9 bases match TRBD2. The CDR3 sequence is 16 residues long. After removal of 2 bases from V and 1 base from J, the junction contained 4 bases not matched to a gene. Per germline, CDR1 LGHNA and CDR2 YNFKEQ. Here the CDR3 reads CASSQLRGGGTDTQYF. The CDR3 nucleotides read TGTGCCAGCAGCCAACTGCGGGGGGGCGGCACAGATACGCAGTATTTT.

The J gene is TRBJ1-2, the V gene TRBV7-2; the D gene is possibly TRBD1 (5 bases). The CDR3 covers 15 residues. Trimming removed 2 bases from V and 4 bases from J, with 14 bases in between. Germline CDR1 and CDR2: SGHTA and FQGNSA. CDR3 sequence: CASSLHSRASYGYTF. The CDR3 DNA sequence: TGTGCCAGCAGCTTACACTCCAGGGCCTCCTATGGCTACACCTTC.

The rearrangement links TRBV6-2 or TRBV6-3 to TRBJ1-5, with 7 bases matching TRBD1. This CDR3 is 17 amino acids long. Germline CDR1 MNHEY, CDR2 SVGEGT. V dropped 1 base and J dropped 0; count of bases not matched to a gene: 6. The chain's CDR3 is CASSYYWTGYSNQPQHF. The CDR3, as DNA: TGTGCCAGCAGTTACTATTGGACAGGATATAGCAATCAGCCCCAGCATTTT.

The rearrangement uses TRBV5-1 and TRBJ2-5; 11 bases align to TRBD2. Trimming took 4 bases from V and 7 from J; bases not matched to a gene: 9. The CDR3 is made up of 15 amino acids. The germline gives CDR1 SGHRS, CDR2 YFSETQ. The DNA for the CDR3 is TGCGCCAGCAGCGCGACTAGCGGGGTAGCTGGGACCCAGTACTTC. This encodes CASSATSGVAGTQYF.

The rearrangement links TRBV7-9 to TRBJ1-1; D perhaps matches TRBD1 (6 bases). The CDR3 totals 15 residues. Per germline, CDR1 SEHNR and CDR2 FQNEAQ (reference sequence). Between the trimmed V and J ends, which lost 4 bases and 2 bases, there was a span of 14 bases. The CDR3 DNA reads TGTGCCAGCAGCTCCCCTACAGGGTTAAACACTGAAGCTTTCTTT. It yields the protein CASSSPTGLNTEAFF.

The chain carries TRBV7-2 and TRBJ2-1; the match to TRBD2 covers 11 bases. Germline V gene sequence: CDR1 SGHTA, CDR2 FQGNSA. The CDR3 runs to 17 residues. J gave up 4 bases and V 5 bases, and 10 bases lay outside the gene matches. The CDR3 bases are TGTGCCAGCAGCACGACTAGCGGGGTACCAAGATACAATGAGCAGTTCTTC. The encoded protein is CASSTTSGVPRYNEQFF.

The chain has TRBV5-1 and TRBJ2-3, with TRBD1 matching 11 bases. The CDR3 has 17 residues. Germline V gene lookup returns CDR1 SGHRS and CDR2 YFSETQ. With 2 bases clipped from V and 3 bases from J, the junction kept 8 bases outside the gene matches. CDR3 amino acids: CASSLAGGTGGTDTQYF. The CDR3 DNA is TGCGCCAGCAGCTTAGCAGGCGGGACAGGGGGTACAGATACGCAGTATTTT.

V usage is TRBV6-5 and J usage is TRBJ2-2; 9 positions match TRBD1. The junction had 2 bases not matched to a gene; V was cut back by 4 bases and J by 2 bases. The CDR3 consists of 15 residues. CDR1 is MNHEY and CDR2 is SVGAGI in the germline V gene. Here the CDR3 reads CASSWGQGNTGELFF. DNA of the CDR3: TGTGCCAGCAGTTGGGGACAGGGCAACACCGGGGAGCTGTTTTTT.

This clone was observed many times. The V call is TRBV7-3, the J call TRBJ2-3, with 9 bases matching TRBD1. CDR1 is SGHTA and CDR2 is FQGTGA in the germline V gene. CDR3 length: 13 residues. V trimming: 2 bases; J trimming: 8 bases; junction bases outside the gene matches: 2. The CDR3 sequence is CASSLGDRVTQYF. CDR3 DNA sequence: TGTGCCAGCAGCTTAGGGGACAGGGTTACGCAGTATTTT.

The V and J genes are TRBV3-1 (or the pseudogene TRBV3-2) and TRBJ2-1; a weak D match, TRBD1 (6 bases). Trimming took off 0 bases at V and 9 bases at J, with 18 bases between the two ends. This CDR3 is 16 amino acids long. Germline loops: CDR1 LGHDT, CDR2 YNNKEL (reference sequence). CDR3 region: CASSQDIAGDGSEQFF. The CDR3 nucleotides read TGTGCCAGCAGCCAAGATATCGCAGGGGATGGTTCTGAGCAGTTCTTC.

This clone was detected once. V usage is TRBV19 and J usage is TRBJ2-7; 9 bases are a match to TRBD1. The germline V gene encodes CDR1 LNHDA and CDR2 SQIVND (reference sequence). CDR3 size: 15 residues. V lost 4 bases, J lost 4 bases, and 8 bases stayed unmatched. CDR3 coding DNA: TGTGCCAGTAGTAGCGCCCCAGGACAGGGGTACGAGCAGTACTTC. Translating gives CASSSAPGQGYEQYF.

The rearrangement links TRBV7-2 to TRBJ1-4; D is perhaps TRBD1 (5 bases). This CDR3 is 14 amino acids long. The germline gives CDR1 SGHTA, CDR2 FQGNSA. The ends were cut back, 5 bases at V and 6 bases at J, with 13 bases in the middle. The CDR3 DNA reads TGTGCCAGCAGCATCCAGGGTGATGATGAAAAACTGTTTTTT. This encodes CASSIQGDDEKLFF.

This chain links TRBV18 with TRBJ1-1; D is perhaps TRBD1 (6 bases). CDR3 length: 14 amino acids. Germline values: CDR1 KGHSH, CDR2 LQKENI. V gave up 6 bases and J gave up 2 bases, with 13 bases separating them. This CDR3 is CASSQGIGNTEAFF. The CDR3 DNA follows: TGTGCCAGCTCCCAGGGGATCGGCAACACTGAAGCTTTCTTT.

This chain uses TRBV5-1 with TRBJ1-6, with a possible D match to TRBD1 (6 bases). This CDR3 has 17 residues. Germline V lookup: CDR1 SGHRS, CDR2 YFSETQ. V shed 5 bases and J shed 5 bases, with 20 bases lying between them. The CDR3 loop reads CASSLKQGTFDNSPLHF. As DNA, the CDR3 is TGCGCCAGCAGTTTGAAACAGGGAACATTCGATAATTCACCCCTCCACTTT.

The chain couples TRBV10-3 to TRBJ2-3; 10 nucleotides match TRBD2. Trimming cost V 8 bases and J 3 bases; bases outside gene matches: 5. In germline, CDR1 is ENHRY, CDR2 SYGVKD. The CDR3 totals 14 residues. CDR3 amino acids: CAIRRSGGTDTQYF. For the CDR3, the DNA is TGTGCCATCCGGCGTAGCGGGGGGACAGATACGCAGTATTTT.